The source of this T cell receptor (beta chain) is a study of T-cell memory formation after mild COVID-19. Study-wide points: Certain responding clones were present in pre-infection memory, suggesting participation of cross-reactive memory.

With regard to this clonotype: Its antigen is not known.

V lost 5 bases and J 3 bases, leaving 4 bases between the germline ends. CDR3 size: 11 residues. Germline CDR1 is MNHEY and CDR2 is SVGEGT. TCRdb re-analysed the 5' RACE reads in MiXCR, keeping a single row per CDR3 protein. This table holds hundreds of thousands of distinct CDR3 sequences, roughly 21% found once. The sequence derives from an adult woman who had mild COVID-19 (a few samples of this study predate the infection). Cell type and time point are not known. The rearrangement joins TRBV6-2 or TRBV6-3 to TRBJ1-1; no reliable D call. Sequenced sample: PBMCs or a T cell subset sorted from them (not recorded which). In nucleotides, the CDR3 is TGTGCCAGCAGTCAGTACACTGAAGCTTTCTTT. This gives the protein CASSQYTEAFF.